This TCR beta chain was obtained from a study of blood T cell repertoires in COVID-19. Clones were sequenced by immunoSEQ multiplex PCR, and TCRdb holds only the in-frame ones, with some missing. The data show around 270,000 clones, about 90% seen once. CDR1 SGHTA and CDR2 FQGTGA come from the germline V gene. The CDR3 is made up of 17 amino acids. The trim removed 4 bases at V and 6 bases at J, leaving 10 bases unmatched. Sequencing used PBMCs or T cells enriched from blood (not recorded which). The rearrangement joins TRBV7-3 to TRBJ2-1; TRBD2 aligns across 12 bases. The receptor comes from a woman in her 40s who had been exposed to COVID-19. The CDR3 DNA reads as TGTGCCAGCAGCTCCAACGGGGAACTAGCGGGGGGCAATGAGCAGTTCTTC. Translated: CASSSNGELAGGNEQFF.